The 29 T cell receptor beta chains below come from one sample, sequenced in a study of blood T cell repertoires in COVID-19. Repertoires were generated with immunoSEQ multiplex PCR, while TCRdb's copy carries only in-frame clones and drops some. The profile shows over 45,000 clones, 89% of them singletons. Input material: peripheral blood. These receptors were taken from a woman in her sixties with active COVID-19.

V usage is TRBV2 and J usage is TRBJ1-6, with TRBD1 matching over 9 bases. Germline CDR1 and CDR2: SNHLY and FYNNEI. V lost 7 bases and J lost 7; bases outside the gene matches: 11. The CDR3 covers 16 residues. The CDR3 is CASTQARGQGNSPLHF. Here the CDR3 DNA reads TGTGCCAGCACCCAAGCCCGGGGACAGGGAAATTCACCCCTCCACTTT. Drawing the rest from reference TRBV2 and TRBJ1-6, the complete variable domain is EPEVTQTPSHQVTQMGQEVILRCVPISNHLYFYWYRQILGQKVEFLVSFYNNEISEKSEIFDDQFSVERPDGSNFTLKIRSTKLEDSAMYFCASTQARGQGNSPLHFGNGTRLTVT.

The rearrangement uses TRBV7-3 and TRBJ1-2, with 8 bases fitting TRBD1. V lost 8 bases, J lost 2 bases, and 10 bases stayed unmatched. CDR1 and CDR2 (germline): SGHTA, FQGTGA. This CDR3 is 15 amino acids long. In nucleotides, the CDR3 is TGTGCCAGCGCCCCGGGGACAGGACCAAACTATGGCTACACCTTC. Translation: CASAPGTGPNYGYTF.

This chain joins TRBV12-3 or TRBV12-4 and TRBJ2-7; 10 nucleotides align to TRBD1. The CDR3 is 12 amino acids. The V and J ends lost 10 bases and 4 bases, in that order; junction bases with no gene match: 4. CDR3 in amino acids: CATGTGAYEQYF. The CDR3 nucleotides are TGTGCCACCGGGACAGGGGCTTACGAGCAGTACTTC.

The chain links TRBV6-5 to TRBJ2-7; no reliable D call. There are 14 residues in the CDR3. Trimming cost V 5 bases and J 0 bases, with 11 bases left between them. Germline V gene lookup returns CDR1 MNHEY and CDR2 SVGAGI. The CDR3 protein is CASSPTFASYEQYF. CDR3 nucleotide sequence: TGTGCCAGCAGTCCCACATTTGCCTCCTACGAGCAGTACTTC.

V is TRBV7-2 and J is TRBJ1-2; 12 bases map to TRBD1. The CDR3 spans 14 residues. V shed 4 bases, J shed 5 bases, and the junction held 2 bases outside the gene matches. Germline CDR1 is SGHTA and CDR2 is FQGNSA. Here the CDR3 reads CASSSGQGAYGYTF. CDR3 in DNA: TGTGCCAGCAGCTCGGGACAGGGGGCTTATGGCTACACCTTC. The variable domain in full, with the rest retrieved from reference TRBV7-2 and TRBJ1-2, is GAGVSQSPSNKVTEKGKDVELRCDPISGHTALYWYRQSLGQGLEFLIYFQGNSAPDKSGLPSDRFSAERTGGSVSTLTIQRTQQEDSAVYLCASSSGQGAYGYTFGSGTRLTVV.

This chain joins TRBV10-3 and TRBJ1-2, with D possibly being TRBD1 (6 bases). This CDR3 is built from 14 residues. V was pared by 0 bases and J by 6 bases, with 11 bases between. CDR1 and CDR2 from the germline V gene are ENHRY and SYGVKD. The CDR3, as DNA: TGTGCCATCAGTGAGTCGATAGGGGGAAATGGCTACACCTTC. Its translation is CAISESIGGNGYTF.

The chain recombines TRBV27 with TRBJ2-3, with unresolved D. Germline V gives CDR1 MNHEY, CDR2 SMNVEV (reference sequence). The CDR3 runs 12 residues. V lost 8 bases and J 2 bases, leaving 8 bases between the germline ends. The CDR3 here is CASRDSTDTQYF. DNA of the CDR3: TGTGCCAGCCGTGACTCCACAGATACGCAGTATTTT.

The rearrangement joins TRBV6-2 or TRBV6-3 to TRBJ1-1, with D uncertain. Germline V lookup: CDR1 MNHEY, CDR2 SVGEGT. Trimming left V 4 bases short and J 3 bases short, with 12 bases between. This CDR3 is 14 amino acids long. The CDR3 protein is CASSSVLRYTEAFF. CDR3 in DNA: TGTGCCAGCAGTTCCGTGCTTCGGTACACTGAAGCTTTCTTT.

The chain joins TRBV5-4 to TRBJ2-5; D unclear. Per the germline V gene, CDR1 is SGHNT and CDR2 is YYREEE (reference sequence). This CDR3 region has 17 residues. V lost 0 bases and J 7 bases, leaving 22 bases between the germline ends. Here the CDR3 reads CASSLGGTSRTAPTQYF. CDR3 bases: TGTGCCAGCAGCTTGGGTGGCACCTCAAGAACCGCCCCGACCCAGTACTTC.

The chain employs TRBV6-5 and TRBJ1-6; maybe TRBD1 (6 bases). The CDR3 consists of 15 residues. Germline V gives CDR1 MNHEY, CDR2 SVGAGI. Trimming shortened V by 2 bases and J by 5 bases, and 10 bases separated the two germline ends. The CDR3 nucleotides read TGTGCCAGCAGTTACCAGGGGCAAAATAATTCACCCCTCCACTTT. Translated: CASSYQGQNNSPLHF.

This clone has a single count. The genes are TRBV18 and TRBJ1-5; D is unclear. CDR1 is KGHSH, CDR2 LQKENI, per germline. The length of the CDR3 is 16 residues. With 2 bases removed from V and 2 bases from J, the gap between germline ends came to 13 bases. Written as DNA, the CDR3 is TGTGCCAGCTCACCAGGGAGACAATTTGGCAATCAGCCCCAGCATTTT. Encoded protein: CASSPGRQFGNQPQHF.

V and J are TRBV19 and TRBJ2-1; TRBD1 matches 10 bases. CDR1 LNHDA and CDR2 SQIVND come from the germline V gene (reference sequence). V lost 6 bases, J lost 0 bases, and 2 bases stayed unmatched. The CDR3 extends over 15 amino acids. The CDR3 loop reads CASRRDRGSYNEQFF. The DNA for the CDR3 is TGTGCCAGTAGGAGGGACAGGGGCTCCTACAATGAGCAGTTCTTC.

The V gene is TRBV4-3, the J gene TRBJ1-6; 8 bases are shared with TRBD1. V lost 1 base to trimming and J lost 10 bases; unmatched junction nucleotides: 6. CDR1 is LGHNA, CDR2 YSLEER, per germline. This CDR3 has 15 residues. The CDR3 region is CASSQGDRGGSPLHF. DNA for the CDR3: TGCGCCAGCAGCCAAGGCGACAGGGGTGGATCACCCCTCCACTTT.

This clone was seen just once. The chain uses TRBV6-5 and TRBJ2-7; possible D gene TRBD1, 6 bases. The CDR3 is 13 amino acids. Trimming stripped 6 bases from V and 1 base from J, with 10 bases between. The germline CDR1 and CDR2 sequences are MNHEY and SVGAGI. This CDR3 is CASSRDRSYEQYF. The CDR3 DNA sequence: TGTGCCAGCAGCCGAGACAGGTCCTACGAGCAGTACTTC.

This chain links TRBV5-1 with TRBJ1-1; D remains unclear. Trimming shortened V by 2 bases and J by 8 bases, and 13 bases separated the two germline ends. The CDR3 covers 13 residues. In germline, CDR1 is SGHRS, CDR2 YFSETQ. In nucleotides, the CDR3 is TGCGCCAGCAGCTTCGGGCCCGGGGTGGAAGCTTTCTTT. Its translation is CASSFGPGVEAFF.

CDR3: CASGGTTNEKLFF. As DNA, the CDR3 is TGTGCCAGCGGCGGAACAACTAATGAAAAACTGTTTTTT. This rearrangement joins TRBV6-5 to TRBJ1-4; no clear D. With 8 bases removed from V and 0 bases from J, the gap between germline ends came to 7 bases. This CDR3 has 13 amino acids. Germline V gene data show CDR1 as MNHEY and CDR2 as SVGAGI.

The rearrangement uses TRBV7-2 and TRBJ1-1, with TRBD1 matching 8 bases. The CDR3 is 14 amino acids. The germline V gene encodes CDR1 SGHTA and CDR2 FQGNSA. The J segment lost 4 bases and the V segment lost 3 bases, leaving 4 bases of the junction unmatched. CDR3 nucleotide sequence: TGTGCCAGCAGCTTTCAGGGGGCCGTCACTGAAGCTTTCTTT. Translation: CASSFQGAVTEAFF.

V and J are TRBV19 and TRBJ2-5, with D maybe TRBD1 (5 bases). This CDR3 comprises 12 residues. Germline-derived CDR1 and CDR2 are LNHDA and SQIVND (reference sequence). Trimming took 8 bases from V and 5 from J, leaving 12 bases between them. CDR3 nucleotide sequence: TGTGCCAGTCAGGGATTAACGGAGACCCAGTACTTC. It yields the protein CASQGLTETQYF.

This rearrangement joins TRBV12-3 or TRBV12-4 to TRBJ2-7; TRBD2 might be the D (5 bases). The CDR3 length is 12 residues. V lost 8 bases and J lost 0, with 8 bases in between. Here the CDR3 reads CASEGSSYEQYF. CDR3 nucleotides: TGTGCCAGCGAGGGTAGCTCCTACGAGCAGTACTTC.

This rearrangement joins TRBV5-6 to TRBJ1-2, with 8 positions matching TRBD1. J gave up 4 bases and V 2 bases, and 7 bases lay outside the gene matches. This CDR3 is built from 15 residues. Germline V gene data show CDR1 as SGHDT and CDR2 as YYEEEE. The DNA of the CDR3 is TGTGCCAGCAGCTTCGCGGACAGGGTTGGCTATGGCTACACCTTC. Translating gives CASSFADRVGYGYTF.

The chain links TRBV4-2 to TRBJ2-5; TRBD1 agrees at 7 bases. CDR1 and CDR2 (germline): LGHNA, YNFKEQ. The CDR3 runs to 16 residues. The V gene end was trimmed by 0 bases and the J gene end by 3 bases; junction bases not matched to a gene: 7. The CDR3 protein is CASSQDGYRGEETQYF. CDR3 nucleotides: TGTGCCAGCAGCCAAGATGGTTACAGGGGAGAAGAGACCCAGTACTTC.

The rearrangement uses TRBV10-3 and TRBJ1-1, with a weak D call TRBD1 (5 bases). V was shortened by 6 bases and J by 4 bases, with 15 bases between the two germline ends. There are 14 residues in the CDR3. Per germline, CDR1 ENHRY and CDR2 SYGVKD. CDR3 amino acids: CAIRGGERLTEAFF. CDR3 sequence (DNA): TGTGCCATCAGGGGAGGGGAGAGGCTCACTGAAGCTTTCTTT.

This clone was observed once. The gene calls are TRBV2 and TRBJ1-5; D uncertain. This CDR3 spans 13 amino acids. Germline V gives CDR1 SNHLY, CDR2 FYNNEI. V was pared by 5 bases and J by 9 bases, with 14 bases between. Here the CDR3 reads CASSQTARGPQHF. As DNA, the CDR3 is TGTGCCAGCAGTCAGACCGCCCGAGGGCCCCAGCATTTT.

The gene calls are TRBV2 and TRBJ1-1, with D hard to call. Germline-derived CDR1 and CDR2 are SNHLY and FYNNEI. The V end lost 6 bases, the J end lost 10 bases, and 18 bases lay between the germline ends. The CDR3 length is 13 residues. The CDR3 loop is CASRETAFLGAFF. The DNA of the CDR3 is TGTGCCAGCAGGGAAACAGCCTTTTTAGGAGCTTTCTTT.

The rearrangement links TRBV7-2 to TRBJ2-5; tentative D call: TRBD1 (6 bases). V lost 3 bases, J lost 4 bases, and 15 bases lay in between. CDR1 and CDR2 (germline): SGHTA, FQGNSA. This CDR3 has 15 residues. The CDR3 sequence is CASSLNQGKGETQYF. The CDR3 DNA follows: TGTGCCAGCAGCTTGAACCAGGGGAAGGGAGAGACCCAGTACTTC. The whole variable domain, filled in from reference TRBV7-2 and TRBJ2-5, reads GAGVSQSPSNKVTEKGKDVELRCDPISGHTALYWYRQSLGQGLEFLIYFQGNSAPDKSGLPSDRFSAERTGGSVSTLTIQRTQQEDSAVYLCASSLNQGKGETQYFGPGTRLLVL.

The rearrangement joins TRBV2 to TRBJ2-3, with TRBD2 matching 15 bases. This CDR3 is built from 17 residues. Germline V gene sequence: CDR1 SNHLY, CDR2 FYNNEI. The trim removed 4 bases at V and 3 bases at J, leaving 5 bases unmatched. CDR3 region: CASSVGTSGGFTDTQYF. In DNA form, the CDR3 reads TGTGCCAGCAGTGTGGGGACTAGCGGGGGGTTTACAGATACGCAGTATTTT.

This clone showed up just once. The V and J genes are TRBV6-1 and TRBJ1-2; 10 positions match TRBD1. This CDR3 spans 16 amino acids. V lost 4 bases, J lost 4 bases, and 9 bases stayed unmatched. Germline loops: CDR1 MNHNS, CDR2 SASEGT. This CDR3 reads CASSVDRGQAGYGYTF. CDR3 DNA: TGTGCCAGCAGTGTTGACAGGGGGCAGGCCGGCTATGGCTACACCTTC.

This chain connects TRBV7-2 to TRBJ2-2, with D possibly being TRBD2 (7 bases). Germline V gene lookup returns CDR1 SGHTA and CDR2 FQGNSA. V lost 1 base, J lost 5 bases, and 14 bases lay in between. This CDR3 is 16 amino acids long. CDR3 coding DNA: TGTGCCAGCAGCTTAGGAGGGGGGGCTCGAACCGGGGAGCTGTTTTTT. Translation gives CASSLGGGARTGELFF.

This chain joins TRBV5-1 and TRBJ2-5; 8 nucleotides agree with TRBD2. Germline CDR1 SGHRS, CDR2 YFSETQ. The J segment lost 2 bases and the V segment lost 1 base, leaving 7 bases of the junction unmatched. The CDR3 covers 16 residues. The CDR3 spells CASSLPSGGGQETQYF. The CDR3 DNA follows: TGCGCCAGCAGCTTGCCCAGCGGGGGAGGTCAAGAGACCCAGTACTTC.